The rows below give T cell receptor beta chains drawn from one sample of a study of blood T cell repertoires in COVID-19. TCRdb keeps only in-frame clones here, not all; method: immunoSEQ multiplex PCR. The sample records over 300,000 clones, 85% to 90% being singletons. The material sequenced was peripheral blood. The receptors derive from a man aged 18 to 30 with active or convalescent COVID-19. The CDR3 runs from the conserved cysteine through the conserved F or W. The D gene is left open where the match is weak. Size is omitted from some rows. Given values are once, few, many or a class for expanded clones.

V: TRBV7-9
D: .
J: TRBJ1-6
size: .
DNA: TGTGCCAGCAGCTTAGGATTAGGGGGACGGTCCAATTCACCCCTCCACTTT
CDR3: CASSLGLGGRSNSPLHF

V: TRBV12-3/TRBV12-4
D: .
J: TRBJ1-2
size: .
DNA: TGTGCCAGCAGTTCGGGGACAAGAATCTACACCTTC
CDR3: CASSSGTRIYTF

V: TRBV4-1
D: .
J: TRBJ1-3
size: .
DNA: TGCGCCAGCAGCCAAGGACATTATAGTCGTAACACCATATATTTT
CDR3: CASSQGHYSRNTIYF

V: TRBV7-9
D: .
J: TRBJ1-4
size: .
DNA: TGTGCCAGCAGCTTATTTGGCGGGAATGAAAAACTGTTTTTT
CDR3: CASSLFGGNEKLFF

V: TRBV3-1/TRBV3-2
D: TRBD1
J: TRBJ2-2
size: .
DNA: TGTGCCAGCAGCCGGGGACAGGGGGAGAACACCGGGGAGCTGTTTTTT
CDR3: CASSRGQGENTGELFF

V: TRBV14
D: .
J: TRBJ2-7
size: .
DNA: TGTGCCAGCAGCCGGGGCCGTTACGAGCAGTACTTC
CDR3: CASSRGRYEQYF

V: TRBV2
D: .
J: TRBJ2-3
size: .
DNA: TGTGCCAGCACCCCTCCGGGCACAGATACGCAGTATTTT
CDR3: CASTPPGTDTQYF

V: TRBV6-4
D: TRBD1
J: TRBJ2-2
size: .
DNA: TGTGCCAGCACCCCGGGACAGGGGAACACCGGGGAGCTGTTTTTT
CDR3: CASTPGQGNTGELFF

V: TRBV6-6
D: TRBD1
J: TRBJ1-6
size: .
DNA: TGTGCCAGCAGCCGAGGGAAGACAGGGGCGAGTTTTTCACCCCTCCACTTT
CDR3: CASSRGKTGASFSPLHF

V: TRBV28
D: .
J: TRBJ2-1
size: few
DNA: TGTGCCAGCAGTGACCTACTATATACGGGGCAGTTCTTC
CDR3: CASSDLLYTGQFF

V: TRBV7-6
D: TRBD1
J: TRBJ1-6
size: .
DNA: TGTGCCAGCAAGGGGTGGACAGGGAGGCGTTCACCCCTCCACTTT
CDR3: CASKGWTGRRSPLHF

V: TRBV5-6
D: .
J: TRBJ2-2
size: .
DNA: TGTGCCAGCGGCGGGGACACCGGGGAGCTGTTTTTT
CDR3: CASGGDTGELFF

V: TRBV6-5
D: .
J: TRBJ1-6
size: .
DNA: TGTGCCAGCATGCCAGATTTCTATAATTCACCCCTCCACTTT
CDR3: CASMPDFYNSPLHF

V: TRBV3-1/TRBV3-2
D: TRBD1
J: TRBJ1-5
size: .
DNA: TGTGCCAGCAGCCACCGCGAGGGACAGGGGGCTAGCAATCAGCCCCAGCATTTT
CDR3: CASSHREGQGASNQPQHF

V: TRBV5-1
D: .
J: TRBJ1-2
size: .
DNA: TGCGCCAGCAGCTTGGAGCCGACATCAACTAACTATGGCTACACCTTC
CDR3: CASSLEPTSTNYGYTF